Each of the 16 T cell receptor beta chains below was sequenced from the same sample in a study of response to subunit inactivated influenza vaccine. Via MiXCR, TCRdb re-called the RT-PCR reads, giving one row per CDR3 protein. Found here are 650,000 to 800,000 distinct CDR3 sequences, less than 20% of them singletons; the top ten hold approximately 11%. Here the sequenced sample was PBMCs from blood, taken 5 days after vaccination. These receptors all stem from a man aged 50 to 59 who received an inactivated influenza vaccine.

This clonotype was detected only a few times. V and J are TRBV6-1 and TRBJ2-5; TRBD2 agrees at 16 bases. Germline V gives CDR1 MNHNS, CDR2 SASEGT. The CDR3 covers 17 residues. V trimming: 6 bases; J trimming: 4 bases; junction bases outside the gene matches: 8. Here the CDR3 reads CASRGLAGGFAGETQYF. The CDR3 coding sequence is TGTGCCAGCAGGGGACTAGCGGGAGGGTTTGCCGGAGAGACCCAGTACTTC.

V is TRBV29-1 and J is TRBJ2-1; 9 bases match TRBD1. Germline assignment: CDR1 SQVTM and CDR2 ANQGSEA. The V segment lost 6 bases and the J segment 9 bases; nucleotides outside the gene matches: 12. CDR3 length: 14 amino acids. The CDR3 DNA is TGCAGCGTAGTCCGGGACAGGGTAGGGAGTGAGCAGTTCTTC. Its translation is CSVVRDRVGSEQFF.

This clonotype occurred a few times. The chain joins TRBV12-3 or TRBV12-4 to TRBJ2-3, with TRBD2 as a possible D gene (5 bases). This CDR3 is built from 13 residues. Trimming cost V 6 bases and J 8 bases, with 15 bases left between them. CDR3 bases: TGTGCCAGCAGCCAAAATCTCCGGGGTACGCAGTATTTT. It specifies CASSQNLRGTQYF.

This clonotype has more than one count but fewer than ten. This chain connects TRBV6-2 or TRBV6-3 to TRBJ2-7, with TRBD1 identical over 9 bases. The CDR3 loop spans 16 amino acids. Germline V CDR1 and CDR2: MNHEY, SVGEGT. V dropped 5 bases and J dropped 0; count of bases not matched to a gene: 8. Here the CDR3 DNA reads TGTGCCAGCAGTGGGGCCGGGACAGGGAGCTCCTACGAGCAGTACTTC. Its protein product is CASSGAGTGSSYEQYF.

This sequence joins TRBV20-1 and TRBJ2-3; D gene uncertain. This CDR3 is 14 amino acids long. CDR1 is DFQATT, CDR2 SNEGSKA, per germline (reference sequence). With 7 bases removed from V and 7 bases from J, the gap between germline ends came to 21 bases. CDR3 sequence (DNA): TGCAGTGGGGTGGGCGGTCCCTATGGACATACGCAGTATTTT. Translating gives CSGVGGPYGHTQYF.

V gene TRBV5-1 combines with J gene TRBJ2-5; D unclear. CDR1 SGHRS and CDR2 YFSETQ come from the germline V gene. This CDR3 is 12 amino acids long. V lost 2 bases to trimming and J lost 10 bases, with 12 bases between them. CDR3 loop: CASSFSNLIQYF. For the CDR3, the DNA is TGCGCCAGCAGCTTCTCCAACTTGATCCAGTACTTC. Complete variable domain (other parts from reference TRBV5-1 and TRBJ2-5): KAGVTQTPRYLIKTRGQQVTLSCSPISGHRSVSWYQQTPGQGLQFLFEYFSETQRNKGNFPGRFSGRQFSNSRSEMNVSTLELGDSALYLCASSFSNLIQYFGPGTRLLVL.

This clonotype has more than one count but fewer than ten. CDR3 sequence reads: CASGFGGSTEAFF. CDR3 in DNA: TGTGCCAGCGGATTTGGAGGAAGCACTGAAGCTTTCTTT. V and J are TRBV3-1 and TRBJ1-1; D is undetermined. The CDR3 is 13 residues long. The germline V gene has CDR1 LGHDT and CDR2 YNNKEL (reference sequence). Trimming took off 8 bases at V and 4 bases at J, with 14 bases between the two ends.

This CDR3 is CASSQTPSNQPQHF. The CDR3 DNA sequence: TGTGCCAGCAGCCAGACCCCTAGCAATCAGCCCCAGCATTTT. This chain connects TRBV12-3 or TRBV12-4 to TRBJ1-5; D unresolved. The ends were cut back, 6 bases at V and 0 bases at J, with 9 bases in the middle. The CDR3 consists of 14 residues.

This clonotype was seen more than once but under ten times. The V and J genes are TRBV12-3 or TRBV12-4 and TRBJ2-7; D is perhaps TRBD2 (5 bases). The germline V and J ends were trimmed by 7 bases and 7 bases, with 17 bases remaining between them. This CDR3 region has 13 residues. CDR3 nucleotides: TGTGCCAGCATCCTAGGCCTTTCGGGGGAGCAGTACTTC. This gives the protein CASILGLSGEQYF.

The J gene is TRBJ1-1, the V gene TRBV20-1, with D tentatively TRBD1 (5 bases). Germline values: CDR1 DFQATT, CDR2 SNEGSKA (reference sequence). Trimming left V 7 bases short and J 5 bases short, with 20 bases between. The CDR3 contains 14 residues. The CDR3 reads CSVTEGRVFTEAFF. CDR3 nucleotide sequence: TGCAGTGTAACCGAGGGCAGGGTATTTACTGAAGCTTTCTTT.

This clonotype has a count of ten or more. The rearrangement links TRBV7-2 to TRBJ2-5, with 13 bases that match TRBD2. Per the germline V gene, CDR1 is SGHTA and CDR2 is FQGNSA. CDR3 length equals 15 residues. J lost 2 bases, V lost 5 bases, and 2 bases had no gene match. CDR3 region: CASSPLAGGQETQYF. The CDR3 nucleotides are TGTGCCAGCAGCCCACTAGCGGGGGGGCAAGAGACCCAGTACTTC. Based on the CDR3 plus reference TRBV7-2 and TRBJ2-5, the full variable domain is GAGVSQSPSNKVTEKGKDVELRCDPISGHTALYWYRQSLGQGLEFLIYFQGNSAPDKSGLPSDRFSAERTGGSVSTLTIQRTQQEDSAVYLCASSPLAGGQETQYFGPGTRLLVL.

This clonotype was recorded many times. The J gene is TRBJ1-2, the V gene TRBV20-1; tentatively, D is TRBD1 (5 bases). Germline loops: CDR1 DFQATT, CDR2 SNEGSKA (reference sequence). The length of the CDR3 is 13 residues. V was trimmed by 2 bases and J by 3 bases, leaving 10 bases between them. In nucleotides, the CDR3 is TGCAGTGCTAGACCCCAGGGAGACTATGGCTACACCTTC. Its protein is CSARPQGDYGYTF.

The CDR3 DNA follows: TGTGCCAGCAGTTCGGGAAAAGGGGGGTTAAGTGAAGCTTTCTTT. Its translation is CASSSGKGGLSEAFF. The chain has TRBV6-5 and TRBJ1-1, with D possibly TRBD1 on 6 matching bases. There are 15 residues in the CDR3. V gave up 4 bases and J gave up 7 bases, with 19 bases separating them. Germline V lookup: CDR1 MNHEY, CDR2 SVGAGI.

A remark on this clonotype: This may arise from a read error, as a much more abundant clone is one base away. V gene TRBV11-1 combines with J gene TRBJ2-3; 8 bases match TRBD2. The V segment lost 5 bases and the J segment 2 bases; nucleotides outside the gene matches: 3. Germline CDR1 reads SGHAT; CDR2 reads FQDESV (reference sequence). The CDR3 covers 14 residues. CDR3 nucleotide sequence: TGTGCCAGCAGCCCTAGCGGGTTCACAGATACGCAGTATTTT. Protein product: CASSPSGFTDTQYF.

The chain joins TRBV7-9 to TRBJ2-1; D is tentatively TRBD1 or TRBD2 (6 bases each). V gave up 5 bases and J gave up 6 bases, with 11 bases separating them. This CDR3 has 13 amino acids. Germline V lookup: CDR1 SEHNR, CDR2 FQNEAQ (reference sequence). Here the CDR3 reads CASSRGGGNEQFF. Here the CDR3 DNA reads TGTGCCAGCAGCCGAGGAGGGGGCAATGAGCAGTTCTTC.

The chain links TRBV7-3 to TRBJ2-7, with D hard to call. V was clipped by 3 bases and J by 5 bases, with 11 bases between them. This CDR3 contains 13 residues. Germline V gene sequence: CDR1 SGHTA, CDR2 FQGTGA. Here the CDR3 reads CASSFSQDHEQYF. DNA for the CDR3: TGTGCCAGCAGCTTTAGCCAGGACCACGAGCAGTACTTC.